These T cell receptor beta chains were read from a single sample in a study of vaccination and CD4 T cells after COVID-19. Each CDR3 protein is one row after TCRdb ran MiXCR on the PCR reads. The table includes 11,000 to 15,000 distinct CDR3 sequences, 24% detected once. No cognate antigen is known for these TCRs. This specimen consisted of CD4+ T cells from blood, cultured in vitro, obtained after SARS-CoV-2 vaccination. These receptors came from a human donor who had recovered from COVID-19. Each CDR3 is given with its conserved first and last residue. Each record gives: V gene, J gene, D gene, clone size, CDR3 DNA, CDR3 protein. D genes are given only for firm matches. Size is stated for part of the rows, as once, few or many counts, or as a class when the clone is expanded.

V: TRBV20-1
J: TRBJ1-5
D: .
size: medium-sized
DNA: TGCAGTGCTAGTACGACACTTACTAGCAATCAGCCCCAGCATTTT
CDR3: CSASTTLTSNQPQHF

V: TRBV6-1
J: TRBJ1-6
D: .
size: .
DNA: TGTGCCAGCAGCCTTTCTCAGGGAGTCAATTCACCCCTCCACTTT
CDR3: CASSLSQGVNSPLHF

V: TRBV5-1
J: TRBJ2-3
D: .
size: .
DNA: TGCGCCAGCAGCTTGGAATGGAGCCCTACAGATACGCAGTATTTT
CDR3: CASSLEWSPTDTQYF

V: TRBV20-1
J: TRBJ2-7
D: TRBD2
size: medium-sized
DNA: TGCAGTGCTAGAAACCGACTAGCGGGAGGCGAGCAGTACTTC
CDR3: CSARNRLAGGEQYF

V: TRBV7-3
J: TRBJ2-7
D: .
size: .
DNA: TGTGCCAGCAGCTTAATACGGGGGGCGCGGTACGAGCAGTACTTC
CDR3: CASSLIRGARYEQYF

V: TRBV15
J: TRBJ2-2
D: .
size: few
DNA: TGTGCCACCAGCAGAGATAGTACGTCCCTTAACACCGGGGAGCTGTTTTTT
CDR3: CATSRDSTSLNTGELFF

V: TRBV5-4
J: TRBJ2-5
D: .
size: .
DNA: TGTGCCAGCAGCACCCCCTTACGAGTAGAGACCCAGTACTTC
CDR3: CASSTPLRVETQYF

V: TRBV28
J: TRBJ2-7
D: TRBD2
size: .
DNA: TGTGCCAGCAGTTTAGAGACTAGCGGTTCCTACGAGCAGTACTTC
CDR3: CASSLETSGSYEQYF

V: TRBV21-1
J: TRBJ2-4
D: .
size: .
DNA: TGTGCCAGCAGCATTGCGGCCCCGTTTGAGATGGGGGCCAAAAACATTCAGTACTTC
CDR3: CASSIAAPFEMGAKNIQYF

V: TRBV27
J: TRBJ2-1
D: TRBD2
size: once
DNA: TGTGCCAGCTCCGGGACTACCTCGGGCAATGAGCAGTTCTTC
CDR3: CASSGTTSGNEQFF

V: TRBV6-5
J: TRBJ2-2
D: TRBD2
size: few
DNA: TGTGCCAGCAGTTTCGGACTAGCGGGAGTCGGGGAGCTGTTTTTT
CDR3: CASSFGLAGVGELFF

V: TRBV9
J: TRBJ2-5
D: TRBD2
size: .
DNA: TGTGCCAGCAGCGCCCAACTAGCGCTCCAAGAGACCCAGTACTTC
CDR3: CASSAQLALQETQYF

V: TRBV6-1
J: TRBJ2-5
D: .
size: few
DNA: TGTGCCAGCAGAACGTTCGATCCCACACAAGAGACCCAGTACTTC
CDR3: CASRTFDPTQETQYF

V: TRBV29-1
J: TRBJ1-6
D: TRBD1
size: .
DNA: TGCAGCGTTGGGACAGGGATTAATTCACCCCTCCACTTT
CDR3: CSVGTGINSPLHF

V: TRBV12-3/TRBV12-4
J: TRBJ2-2
D: .
size: .
DNA: TGTGCCAGCATGCGCAGGGCGAACACCGGGGAGCTGTTTTTT
CDR3: CASMRRANTGELFF

V: TRBV6-2/TRBV6-3
J: TRBJ2-5
D: .
size: .
DNA: TGTGCCAGCAGTTACTCGAGTTTTACGGGAGAGACCCAGTACTTC
CDR3: CASSYSSFTGETQYF

V: TRBV5-8
J: TRBJ2-3
D: .
size: few
DNA: TGTGCCAGCAGCTTGCCCGGGAGTTCCGATACGCAGTATTTT
CDR3: CASSLPGSSDTQYF

V: TRBV7-2
J: TRBJ1-2
D: .
size: medium-sized
DNA: TGTGCCAGCACCGAAACAGGGCTTAACTATGGCTACACCTTC
CDR3: CASTETGLNYGYTF

V: TRBV12-3/TRBV12-4
J: TRBJ2-1
D: TRBD2
size: .
DNA: TGTGCCAGCAGACTCCTAACAGCGGGAGCGGGCAATGAGCAGTTCTTC
CDR3: CASRLLTAGAGNEQFF

V: TRBV15
J: TRBJ2-2
D: .
size: .
DNA: TGTACCACCAGCAGAGACAAGACACTGGCGAACACCGGGGAGCTGTTTTTT
CDR3: CTTSRDKTLANTGELFF

V: TRBV27
J: TRBJ1-2
D: .
size: .
DNA: TGTGCCAGCAGTTTATTTGGCCAGGGACTTAACTATGGCTACACCTTC
CDR3: CASSLFGQGLNYGYTF

V: TRBV27
J: TRBJ2-3
D: .
size: medium-sized
DNA: TGTGCCAGCAGTTTCAGGGGCACAGATACGCAGTATTTT
CDR3: CASSFRGTDTQYF

V: TRBV20-1
J: TRBJ1-4
D: .
size: .
DNA: TGCAGTGCCATGGGGGGTGAAAAACTGTTTTTT
CDR3: CSAMGGEKLFF

V: TRBV4-1
J: TRBJ2-7
D: .
size: few
DNA: TGCGCCAGCAGCCGACGCCTGGAACAGGTGGGAATCTACGAGCAGTACTTC
CDR3: CASSRRLEQVGIYEQYF

V: TRBV29-1
J: TRBJ2-1
D: TRBD2
size: .
DNA: TGCAGCGTTGGCCTCCTAGCGGGAGGGGACAATGAGCAGTTCTTC
CDR3: CSVGLLAGGDNEQFF

V: TRBV6-1
J: TRBJ1-5
D: TRBD1
size: .
DNA: TGTGCCAGCAGGACGGGACAGGGGGTAGAACAGCCCCAGCATTTT
CDR3: CASRTGQGVEQPQHF

V: TRBV18
J: TRBJ2-7
D: TRBD1
size: .
DNA: TGTGCCAGCTCAGGACAGGGAACCTACGAGCAGTACTTC
CDR3: CASSGQGTYEQYF

V: TRBV20-1
J: TRBJ1-5
D: .
size: few
DNA: TGCAGTGCTAGAGTCGATCAGCCCCAGCATTTT
CDR3: CSARVDQPQHF

V: TRBV27
J: TRBJ1-2
D: .
size: medium-sized
DNA: TGTGCCAGCACTATGTTCAAACCTTCGACAGAATACTACGAGGGGGGCTACACCTTC
CDR3: CASTMFKPSTEYYEGGYTF

V: TRBV24-1
J: TRBJ2-3
D: .
size: .
DNA: TGTGCCACCAGTGTGGTAGGGGCCGGCGATACGCAGTATTTT
CDR3: CATSVVGAGDTQYF

V: TRBV7-9
J: TRBJ1-1
D: .
size: few
DNA: TGTGCCAGCCACCGTTATGGGAACACTGAAGCTTTCTTT
CDR3: CASHRYGNTEAFF

V: TRBV2
J: TRBJ2-3
D: TRBD2
size: few
DNA: TGTGCCAGCAGACCCCGTGGACTAGCGGGAAGCACAGATACGCAGTATTTT
CDR3: CASRPRGLAGSTDTQYF

V: TRBV19
J: TRBJ2-4
D: .
size: .
DNA: TGTGCCAGTAGTACCACAAACATTCAGTACTTC
CDR3: CASSTTNIQYF

V: TRBV19
J: TRBJ1-2
D: .
size: few
DNA: TGTGCCAGTAGTATGGACAGTCCTGGCTACACCTTC
CDR3: CASSMDSPGYTF

V: TRBV2
J: TRBJ2-7
D: TRBD2
size: .
DNA: TGTGCCAGCAGTGAACGTGGGACTAGCGGGAGGTACGAGCAGTACTTC
CDR3: CASSERGTSGRYEQYF

V: TRBV6-1
J: TRBJ1-2
D: .
size: .
DNA: TGTGCCAGCAGTGAAGCTGCACCAAACTATGGCTACACCTTC
CDR3: CASSEAAPNYGYTF

V: TRBV7-2
J: TRBJ2-2
D: TRBD2
size: few
DNA: TGTGCCAGCAACAAGGGACTAGCGTTCACCGGGGAGCTGTTTTTT
CDR3: CASNKGLAFTGELFF

V: TRBV28
J: TRBJ2-5
D: TRBD1
size: .
DNA: TGTGCCAGCAGTCACGGTACCCCAGGGGGCCAAGAGACCCAGTACTTC
CDR3: CASSHGTPGGQETQYF

V: TRBV20-1
J: TRBJ2-5
D: .
size: few
DNA: TGCAGTGCTAGAGATCTGGGGTCGTACCAAGAGACCCAGTACTTC
CDR3: CSARDLGSYQETQYF

V: TRBV10-2
J: TRBJ1-6
D: .
size: medium-sized
DNA: TGCGCCAGCAGGACCGACATGGGGAATTCACCCCTCCACTTT
CDR3: CASRTDMGNSPLHF

V: TRBV27
J: TRBJ2-7
D: .
size: few
DNA: TGTGCCAGCAGTTTTAGGGGCTTCTCTGGATACGAGCAGTACTTC
CDR3: CASSFRGFSGYEQYF

V: TRBV6-1
J: TRBJ1-2
D: TRBD1
size: few
DNA: TGTGCCAGCAGTCGGAGACAGGGAGGTGGTATTAGCTATGGCTACACCTTC
CDR3: CASSRRQGGGISYGYTF

V: TRBV7-6
J: TRBJ2-5
D: .
size: few
DNA: TGTGCCAGCAGCTTGACAGGTCGAAACGGGGAGACCCAGTACTTC
CDR3: CASSLTGRNGETQYF

V: TRBV6-5
J: TRBJ1-1
D: .
size: medium-sized
DNA: TGTGCCAGCAGTTACTCGACAGGTCGGAGGGGCACTGAAGCTTTCTTT
CDR3: CASSYSTGRRGTEAFF

V: TRBV15
J: TRBJ1-2
D: .
size: once
DNA: TGTGCCACCAGCAGAGTTTTAGGCGGGGCAGGCTATCACCAGCGTTCCTCTAACTATGGCTACACCTTC
CDR3: CATSRVLGGAGYHQRSSNYGYTF